Sequencing of this TCR beta chain was carried out in a study of control samples from healthy donors and cancer patients. Germline loops: CDR1 LGHDT, CDR2 YNNKEL (reference sequence). Trimming removed 5 bases from V and 5 bases from J; junction bases left unmatched: 7. The CDR3 length is 15 residues. This table comes from immunoSEQ multiplex PCR, and its TCRdb copy is limited to in-frame clones, with some not included. Of about 150,000 clones detected, about 94% appear once; the ten largest clones hold about 5.6%. The material sequenced was blood. The chain joins TRBV3-1 (or the pseudogene TRBV3-2) to TRBJ1-2; TRBD1 agrees at 11 bases. This sequence originates from a man in his forties in good health. CDR3 sequence reads: CASSFTGTGGYGYTF. Here the CDR3 DNA reads TGTGCCAGCAGCTTTACTGGGACAGGGGGATATGGCTACACCTTC.